This TCR beta chain emerged from a study of control samples from healthy donors and cancer patients. Per the germline V gene, CDR1 is LNHDA and CDR2 is SQIVND (reference sequence). The CDR3 spans 15 residues. V dropped 4 bases and J dropped 3; count of bases not matched to a gene: 3. Profiled with immunoSEQ multiplex PCR; TCRdb holds only in-frame clones, not every one. The data contain about 100,000 clones, around 89% of them singletons. Sequenced sample: blood. This sequence originates from a man in his thirties or forties in good health. This chain connects TRBV19 to TRBJ1-2; TRBD1 matches at 12 bases. Written as DNA, the CDR3 is TGTGCCAGTAGTAGAGGGACAGGGGGCGACTATGGCTACACCTTC. Translating gives CASSRGTGGDYGYTF. Full variable domain (remainder filled in from reference TRBV19 and TRBJ1-2): DGGITQSPKYLFRKEGQNVTLSCEQNLNHDAMYWYRQDPGQGLRLIYYSQIVNDFQKGDIAEGYSVSREKKESFPLTVTSAQKNPTAFYLCASSRGTGGDYGYTFGSGTRLTVV.